This T cell receptor (beta chain) is from a study of blood T cell repertoires in COVID-19. Overall study context: PBMCs, B-cell-depleted T cells, or T cells were the source of the cDNA or gDNA that made up the material.

CDR1 is MNHEY and CDR2 is SVGEGT in the germline V gene. The CDR3 contains 16 residues. The V and J ends lost 0 bases and 8 bases respectively, with 19 bases between them. In the original processing: Amplified reference gene primers provided the basis for estimating nucleated cell counts. Here immunoSEQ multiplex PCR was the method, and the copy in TCRdb shows in-frame clones only, minus some. V, J and clone size are those of that table, while D and trimming were read from the DNA. The data show about 400,000 clones, with approximately 90% seen just once and 4% to 5.5% held by the top ten. This receptor was obtained from a woman in her 30s with acute or convalescent COVID-19. The source material was peripheral blood. The chain is built from TRBV6-2 or TRBV6-3 and TRBJ1-1; TRBD1 is a possible D gene (6 bases). CDR3 sequence: CASSYSTSGGRGEAFF. The DNA of the CDR3 is TGTGCCAGCAGTTACTCGACCTCCGGGGGGCGCGGGGAAGCTTTCTTT.